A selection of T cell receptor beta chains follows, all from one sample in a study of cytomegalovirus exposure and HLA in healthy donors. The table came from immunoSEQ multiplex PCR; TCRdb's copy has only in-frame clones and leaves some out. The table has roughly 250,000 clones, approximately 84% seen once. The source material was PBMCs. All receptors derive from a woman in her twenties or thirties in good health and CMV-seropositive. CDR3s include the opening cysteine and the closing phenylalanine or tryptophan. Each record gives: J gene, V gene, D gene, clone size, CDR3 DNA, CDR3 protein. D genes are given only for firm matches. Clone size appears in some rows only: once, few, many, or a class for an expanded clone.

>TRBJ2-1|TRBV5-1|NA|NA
TGCGCCAGCAGCTTGGCAACCCCGGGACTCCCGTCTCTGCATGAGCAGTTCTTC
CASSLATPGLPSLHEQFF
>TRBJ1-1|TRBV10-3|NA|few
TGTGCCATCAGTGATAGGGGGAGGGATACTGAAGCTTTCTTT
CAISDRGRDTEAFF
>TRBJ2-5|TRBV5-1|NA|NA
TGCGCCAGCAGCCGAGGGGTGTCGGGAGCGCAGACCCAGTACTTC
CASSRGVSGAQTQYF
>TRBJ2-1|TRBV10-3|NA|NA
TGTGCCATCAGTACTAGGTCCTACAATGAGCAGTTCTTC
CAISTRSYNEQFF
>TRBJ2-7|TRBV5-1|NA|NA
TGCGCCAGCAGTCGTACTAGTTCCTACGAGCAGTACTTC
CASSRTSSYEQYF
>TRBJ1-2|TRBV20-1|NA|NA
TGCAGTGCTAGATTTCAGGGCTACACCTTC
CSARFQGYTF
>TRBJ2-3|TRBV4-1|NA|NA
TGCGCCAGCAGCCAACCCCTGTCTAAGACGCAGTATTTT
CASSQPLSKTQYF
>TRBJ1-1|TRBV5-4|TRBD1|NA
TGTGCCAGCAGCTCACCGACAGGGCGGAACACTGAAGCTTTCTTT
CASSSPTGRNTEAFF
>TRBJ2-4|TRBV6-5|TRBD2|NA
TGTGCCAGCAGTGATGGGGGGGTGGGTGACATTCAGTACTTC
CASSDGGVGDIQYF
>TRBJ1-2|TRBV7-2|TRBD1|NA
TGTGCCAGCATCAAACCGGGACAGGACTTTAACTATGGCTACACCTTC
CASIKPGQDFNYGYTF
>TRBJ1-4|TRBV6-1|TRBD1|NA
TGTGCCAGCAGGATGACAGGGAATAATGAAAAACTGTTTTTT
CASRMTGNNEKLFF
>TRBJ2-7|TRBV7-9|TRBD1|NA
TGTGCCAGCAGCCCAAGACGGACAGGGGAAGTCAAGCAGTACTTC
CASSPRRTGEVKQYF
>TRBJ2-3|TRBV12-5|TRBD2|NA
TGTGCTAGTGGCAGTCCCGCGGGGGGGAGAGGGGCCACAGATACGCAGTATTTT
CASGSPAGGRGATDTQYF
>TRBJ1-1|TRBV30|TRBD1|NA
TGTGCCTGGAGTGCGACAGGGAGTGAAGCTTTCTTT
CAWSATGSEAFF
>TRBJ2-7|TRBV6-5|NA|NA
TGTGCCAGCAGTTATTCCTGGACAGCCTACGAGCAGTACTTC
CASSYSWTAYEQYF
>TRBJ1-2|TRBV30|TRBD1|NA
TGTGCCTGGAGTCCAGTTGGCGGACAGGGGGGGACATGGAGCTACACCTTC
CAWSPVGGQGGTWSYTF
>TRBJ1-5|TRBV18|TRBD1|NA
TGTGCCAGCTCACCGGGACAGGGTAATCAGCCCCAGCATTTT
CASSPGQGNQPQHF
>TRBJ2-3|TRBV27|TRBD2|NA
TGTGCCAGCACCCAAAGCGGGAGGGACCCAGATACGCAGTATTTT
CASTQSGRDPDTQYF
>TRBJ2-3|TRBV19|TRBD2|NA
TGTGCCAGTAGTATAGCCACGACTAGCGGGAGGACAGATACGCAGTATTTT
CASSIATTSGRTDTQYF
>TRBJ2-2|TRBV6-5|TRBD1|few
TGTGCCAGCAGTTATTCGCTACAGGGGTACACCGGGGAGCTGTTTTTT
CASSYSLQGYTGELFF
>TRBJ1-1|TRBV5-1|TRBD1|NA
TGCGCCAGCAGCAACGGACAGGGGCGGAACACTGAAGCTTTCTTT
CASSNGQGRNTEAFF
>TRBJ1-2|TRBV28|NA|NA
TGTGCCAGCAGTTCAGATCGAGGCTACACCTTC
CASSSDRGYTF
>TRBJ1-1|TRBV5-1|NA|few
TGCGCCAGCGGGAGGGGGGGTCGTACTGAAGCTTTCTTT
CASGRGGRTEAFF
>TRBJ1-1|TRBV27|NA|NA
TGTGCCAGCAGTTTATCTCCATTCATGAACACTGAAGCTTTCTTT
CASSLSPFMNTEAFF
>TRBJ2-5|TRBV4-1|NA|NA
TGCGCCAGCAGCCAAGTAAGCCGTTCGGAGACCCAGTACTTC
CASSQVSRSETQYF
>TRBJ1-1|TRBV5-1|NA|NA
TGCGCCAGCAGCTTGGTTGGGGGGATGAACACTGAAGCTTTCTTT
CASSLVGGMNTEAFF
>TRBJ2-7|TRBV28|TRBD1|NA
TGTGCCAGCAGTTCGACAGGGCAAACCTACGAGCAGTACTTC
CASSSTGQTYEQYF
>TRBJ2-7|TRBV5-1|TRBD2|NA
TGCGCCAGCAGCTTAGGGACTAGCGGGACCCCGTATCTTTACTTC
CASSLGTSGTPYLYF
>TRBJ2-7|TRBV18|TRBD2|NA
TGTGCCAGCTCACCAAGTATGGGACTAGCCGAGCAGTACTTC
CASSPSMGLAEQYF
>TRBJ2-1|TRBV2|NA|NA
TGTGCCAGCAGTAGCCTTCCGAGCTCCTACAATGAGCAGTTCTTC
CASSSLPSSYNEQFF
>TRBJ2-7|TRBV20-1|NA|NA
TGCAGTGCCTCTAATTCCTACGAGCAGTACTTC
CSASNSYEQYF
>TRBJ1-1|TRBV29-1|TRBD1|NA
TGCAGCGTTAGCACAGGGGGCAACACTGAAGCTTTCTTT
CSVSTGGNTEAFF
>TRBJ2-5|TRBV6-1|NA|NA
TGTGCCAGCAGTGAACAGGACTGGTACCGAACTTTACAAGAGACCCAGTACTTC
CASSEQDWYRTLQETQYF
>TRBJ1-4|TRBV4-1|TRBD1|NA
TGCGCCAGCAGCCAAGATCAGGGGGCAACTAATGAAAAACTGTTTTTT
CASSQDQGATNEKLFF
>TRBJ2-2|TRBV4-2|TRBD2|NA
TGTGCCAGCAGCCAAGATCCAAGCGGGAGGGCCCAGGGGGAGCTGTTTTTT
CASSQDPSGRAQGELFF
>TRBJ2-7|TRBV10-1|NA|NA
TGCGCCACCGAAAGGGGTCTCCGAGCCAGATTCTACGAGCAGTACTTC
CATERGLRARFYEQYF
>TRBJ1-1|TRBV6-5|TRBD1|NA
TGTGCCAGCAGTGTCGGGACAGCGAACACTGAAGCTTTCTTT
CASSVGTANTEAFF
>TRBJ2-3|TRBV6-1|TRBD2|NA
TGTGCCAGTCCGGGGACTAGCGGGAGATCAGATACGCAGTATTTT
CASPGTSGRSDTQYF
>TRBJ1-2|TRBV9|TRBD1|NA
TGTGCCAGCAGCGTCCGGGACAGAGGTCATGGCTACACCTTC
CASSVRDRGHGYTF
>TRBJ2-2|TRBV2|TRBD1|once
TGTGCCAGCAGAGTGGACAGGGCGGGAACCGGGGAGCTGTTTTTT
CASRVDRAGTGELFF
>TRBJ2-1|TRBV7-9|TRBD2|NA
TGTGCCAGCAGCTTTAGCGGGAGTTTCGGGAATGAGCAGTTCTTC
CASSFSGSFGNEQFF